This T cell receptor beta chain was identified during a study of cytomegalovirus exposure and HLA in healthy donors. Data came from immunoSEQ multiplex PCR; TCRdb stores just in-frame clones and leaves some out. The top ten clones hold around 0.7% of a sample with about 140,000 clones, approximately 91% of them seen once. CDR1 LGHNA and CDR2 YSLEER come from the germline V gene. The CDR3 length is 15 residues. Trimming pared 2 bases from V and 6 bases from J, leaving 13 bases between. The sample was PBMCs. The J gene is TRBJ2-2, the V gene TRBV4-3, with a possible D match to TRBD2 (5 bases). This TCR came from a young man in good health and CMV-seronegative. The CDR3 DNA follows: TGCGCCAGCAGCCAATTAGGGTGGCGGGCCGGGGAGCTGTTTTTT. Amino acids: CASSQLGWRAGELFF.